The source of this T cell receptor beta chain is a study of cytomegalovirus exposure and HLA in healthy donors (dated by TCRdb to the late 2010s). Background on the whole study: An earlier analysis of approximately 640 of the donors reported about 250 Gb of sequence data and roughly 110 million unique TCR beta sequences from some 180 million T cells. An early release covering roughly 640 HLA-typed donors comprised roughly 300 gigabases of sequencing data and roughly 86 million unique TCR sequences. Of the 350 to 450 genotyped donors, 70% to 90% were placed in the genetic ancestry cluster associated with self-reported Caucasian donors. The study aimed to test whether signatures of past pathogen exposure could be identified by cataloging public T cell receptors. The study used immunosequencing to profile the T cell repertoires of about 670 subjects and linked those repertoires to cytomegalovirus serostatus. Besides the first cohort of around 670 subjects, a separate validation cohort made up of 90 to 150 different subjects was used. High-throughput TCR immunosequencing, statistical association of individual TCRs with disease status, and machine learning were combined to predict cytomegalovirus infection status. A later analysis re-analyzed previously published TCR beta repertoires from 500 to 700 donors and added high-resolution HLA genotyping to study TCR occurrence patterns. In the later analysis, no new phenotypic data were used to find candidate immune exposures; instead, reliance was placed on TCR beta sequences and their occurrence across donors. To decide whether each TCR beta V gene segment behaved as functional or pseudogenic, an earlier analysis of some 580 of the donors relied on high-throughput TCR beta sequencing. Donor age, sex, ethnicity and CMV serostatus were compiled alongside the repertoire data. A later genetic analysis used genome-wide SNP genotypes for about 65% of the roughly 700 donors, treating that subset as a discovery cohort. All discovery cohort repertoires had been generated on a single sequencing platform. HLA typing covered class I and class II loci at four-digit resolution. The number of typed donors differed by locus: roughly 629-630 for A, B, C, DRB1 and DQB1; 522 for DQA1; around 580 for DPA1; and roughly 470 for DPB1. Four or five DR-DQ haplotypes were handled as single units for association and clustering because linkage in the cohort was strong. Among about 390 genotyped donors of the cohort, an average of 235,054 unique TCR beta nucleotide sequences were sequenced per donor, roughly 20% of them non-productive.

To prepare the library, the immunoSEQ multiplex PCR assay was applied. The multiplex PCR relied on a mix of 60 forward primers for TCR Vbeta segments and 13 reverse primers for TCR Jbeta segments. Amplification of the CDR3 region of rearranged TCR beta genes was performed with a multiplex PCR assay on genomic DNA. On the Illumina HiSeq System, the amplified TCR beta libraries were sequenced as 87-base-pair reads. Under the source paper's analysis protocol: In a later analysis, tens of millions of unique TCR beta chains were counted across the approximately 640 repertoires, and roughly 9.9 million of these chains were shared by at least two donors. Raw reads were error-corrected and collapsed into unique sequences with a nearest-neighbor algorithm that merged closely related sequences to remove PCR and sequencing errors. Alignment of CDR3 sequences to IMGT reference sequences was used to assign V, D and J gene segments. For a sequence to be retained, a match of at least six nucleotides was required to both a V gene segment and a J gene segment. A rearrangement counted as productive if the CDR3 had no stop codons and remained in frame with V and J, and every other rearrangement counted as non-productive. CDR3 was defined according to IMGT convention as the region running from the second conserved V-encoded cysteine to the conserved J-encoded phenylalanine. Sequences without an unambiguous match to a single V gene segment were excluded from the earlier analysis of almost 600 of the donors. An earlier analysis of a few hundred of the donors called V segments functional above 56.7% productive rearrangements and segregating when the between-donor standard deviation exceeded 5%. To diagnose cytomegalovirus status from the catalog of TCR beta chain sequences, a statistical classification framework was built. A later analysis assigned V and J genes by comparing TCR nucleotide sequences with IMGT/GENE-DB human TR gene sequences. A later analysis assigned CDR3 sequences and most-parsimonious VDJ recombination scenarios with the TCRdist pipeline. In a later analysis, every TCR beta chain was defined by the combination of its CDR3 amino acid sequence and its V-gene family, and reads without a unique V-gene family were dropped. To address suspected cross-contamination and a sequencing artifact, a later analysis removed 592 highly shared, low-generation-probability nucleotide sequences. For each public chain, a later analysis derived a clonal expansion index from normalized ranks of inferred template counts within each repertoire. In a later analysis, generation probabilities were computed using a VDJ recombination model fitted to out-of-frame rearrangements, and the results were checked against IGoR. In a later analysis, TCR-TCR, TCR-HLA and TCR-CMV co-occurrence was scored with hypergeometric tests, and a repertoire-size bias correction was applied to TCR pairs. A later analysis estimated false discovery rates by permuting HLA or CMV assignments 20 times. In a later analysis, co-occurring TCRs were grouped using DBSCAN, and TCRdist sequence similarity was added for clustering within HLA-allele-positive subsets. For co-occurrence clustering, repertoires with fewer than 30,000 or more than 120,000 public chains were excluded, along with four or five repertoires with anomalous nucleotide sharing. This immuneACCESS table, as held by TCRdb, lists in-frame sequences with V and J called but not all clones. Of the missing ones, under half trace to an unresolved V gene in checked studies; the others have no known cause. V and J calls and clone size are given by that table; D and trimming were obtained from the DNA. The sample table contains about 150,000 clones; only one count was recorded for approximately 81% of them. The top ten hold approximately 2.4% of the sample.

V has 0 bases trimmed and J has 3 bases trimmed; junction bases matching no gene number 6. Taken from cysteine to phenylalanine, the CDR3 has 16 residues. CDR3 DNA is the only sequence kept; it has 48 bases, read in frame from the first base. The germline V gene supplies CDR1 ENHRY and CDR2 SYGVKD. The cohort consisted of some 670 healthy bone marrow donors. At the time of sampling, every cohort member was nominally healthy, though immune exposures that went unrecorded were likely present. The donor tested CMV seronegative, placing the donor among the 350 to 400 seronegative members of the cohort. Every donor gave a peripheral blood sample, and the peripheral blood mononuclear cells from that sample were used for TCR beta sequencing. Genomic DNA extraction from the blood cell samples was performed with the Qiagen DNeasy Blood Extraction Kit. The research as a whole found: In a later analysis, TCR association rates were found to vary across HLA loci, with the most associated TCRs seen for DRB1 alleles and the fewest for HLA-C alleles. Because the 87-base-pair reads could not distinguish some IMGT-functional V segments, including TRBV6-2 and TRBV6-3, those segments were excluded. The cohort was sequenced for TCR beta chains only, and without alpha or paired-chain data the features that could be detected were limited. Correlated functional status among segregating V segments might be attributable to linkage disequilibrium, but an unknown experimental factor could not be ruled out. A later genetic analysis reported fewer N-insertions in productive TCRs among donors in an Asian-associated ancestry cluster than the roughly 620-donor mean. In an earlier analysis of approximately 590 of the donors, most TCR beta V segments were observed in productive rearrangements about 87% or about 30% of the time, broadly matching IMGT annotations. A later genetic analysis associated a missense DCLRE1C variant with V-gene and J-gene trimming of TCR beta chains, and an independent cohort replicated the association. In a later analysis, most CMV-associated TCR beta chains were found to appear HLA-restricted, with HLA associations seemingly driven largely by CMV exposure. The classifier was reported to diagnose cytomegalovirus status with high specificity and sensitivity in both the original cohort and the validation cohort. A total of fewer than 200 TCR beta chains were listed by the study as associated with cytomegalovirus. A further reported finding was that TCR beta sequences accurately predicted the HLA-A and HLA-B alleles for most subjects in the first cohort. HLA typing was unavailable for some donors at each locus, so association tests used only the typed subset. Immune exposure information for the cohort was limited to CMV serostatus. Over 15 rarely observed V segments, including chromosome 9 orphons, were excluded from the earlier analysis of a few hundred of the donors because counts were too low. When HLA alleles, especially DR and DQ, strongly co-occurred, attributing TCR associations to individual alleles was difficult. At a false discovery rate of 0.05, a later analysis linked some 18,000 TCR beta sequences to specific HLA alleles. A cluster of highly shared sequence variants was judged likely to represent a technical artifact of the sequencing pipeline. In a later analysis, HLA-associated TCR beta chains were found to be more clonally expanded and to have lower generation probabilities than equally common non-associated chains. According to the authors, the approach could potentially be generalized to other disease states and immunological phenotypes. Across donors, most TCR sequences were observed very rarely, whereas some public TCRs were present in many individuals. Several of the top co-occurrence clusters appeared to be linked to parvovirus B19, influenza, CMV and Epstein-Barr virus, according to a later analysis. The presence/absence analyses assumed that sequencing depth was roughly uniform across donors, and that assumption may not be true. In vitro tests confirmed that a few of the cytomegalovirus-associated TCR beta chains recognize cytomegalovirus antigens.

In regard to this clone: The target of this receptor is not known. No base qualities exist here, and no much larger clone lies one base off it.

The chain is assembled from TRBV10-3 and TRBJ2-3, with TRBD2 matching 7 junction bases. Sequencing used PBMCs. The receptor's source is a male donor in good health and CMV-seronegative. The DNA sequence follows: TGTGCCATCAGTGAGTCCAAGCGGGGCGGAACAGATACGCAGTATTTT. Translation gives CAISESKRGGTDTQYF.